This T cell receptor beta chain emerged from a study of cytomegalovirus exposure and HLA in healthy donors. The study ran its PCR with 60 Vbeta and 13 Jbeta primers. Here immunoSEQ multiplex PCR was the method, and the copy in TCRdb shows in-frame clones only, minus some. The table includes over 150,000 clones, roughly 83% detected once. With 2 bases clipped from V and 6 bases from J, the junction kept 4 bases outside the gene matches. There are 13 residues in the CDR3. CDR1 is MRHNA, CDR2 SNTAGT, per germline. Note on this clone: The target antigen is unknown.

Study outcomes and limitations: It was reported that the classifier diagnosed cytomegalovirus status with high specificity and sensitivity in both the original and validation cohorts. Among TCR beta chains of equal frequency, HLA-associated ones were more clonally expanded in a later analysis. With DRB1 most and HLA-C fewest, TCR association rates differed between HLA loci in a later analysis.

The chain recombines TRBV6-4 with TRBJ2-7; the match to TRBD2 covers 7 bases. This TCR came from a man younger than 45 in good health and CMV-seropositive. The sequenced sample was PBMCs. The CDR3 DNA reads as TGTGCCAGCAGTGACGGCGGGGGTGGCGAGCAGTACTTC. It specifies CASSDGGGGEQYF.